Described below is a single T cell receptor beta chain sequence and its context. Its antigen is unidentified. The authors sorted CD4+ naive, central memory, regulatory and stem cell-like memory cells via CD45RO/CCR7/CD25/CD127/CD95/CD27. The data are from a study of beta chain features in type 1 diabetes. Study-level information: Healthy donors and patients showed comparable age, gender and cell yields. Overall study results and limits: Among all four CD4+ subsets, Type 1 diabetes patients had TCRB CDR3s that were moderately but significantly shorter.

Investigators reverse transcribed all isolated RNA, so they sequenced expressed TCRB transcripts. Only in-frame clones appear in the TCRdb table, and some are missing; sequencing was by immunoSEQ multiplex PCR. Among 200,000 to 300,000 clones listed, roughly 22% were seen once. Germline assignment: CDR1 SGDLS and CDR2 YYNGEE. Unmatched junction bases numbered 12, after V lost 4 bases and J lost 6 bases. This CDR3 is built from 16 residues. The sequenced sample was naive CD4+ T cells from blood. This sequence joins TRBV9 and TRBJ1-2, with TRBD1 matching over 10 bases. The receptor's source is a woman aged 40-49 years with type 1 diabetes. CDR3 DNA sequence: TGTGCCAGCAGCCCTGGGGACAGGGGCCTCTTCCATGGCTACACCTTC. Its translation: CASSPGDRGLFHGYTF.